The 10 T cell receptor beta chains presented below share a single source sample, sequenced in a study of blood T cell repertoires in COVID-19. Profiling relied on immunoSEQ multiplex PCR, and the TCRdb table lists in-frame clones only, not all of them. The data contain roughly 260,000 clones, about 88% of them singletons. Sequenced material: peripheral blood. The receptors derive from a man in his fifties or sixties who had recovered from COVID-19.

V and J are TRBV5-4 and TRBJ2-7, with 9 bases that match TRBD2. After removal of 0 bases from V and 6 bases from J, the junction contained 10 bases not matched to a gene. Germline V gene data show CDR1 as SGHNT and CDR2 as YYREEE (reference sequence). The CDR3 extends over 16 amino acids. CDR3 sequence reads: CASSLAFGSGGGEQYF. The CDR3 DNA is TGTGCCAGCAGCTTGGCATTTGGTAGCGGGGGAGGCGAGCAGTACTTC.

The chain is built from TRBV5-1 and TRBJ2-7, with TRBD1 as a possible D gene (6 bases). Germline CDR1 SGHRS, CDR2 YFSETQ. The CDR3 has 14 residues. V was clipped by 4 bases and J by 1 base, with 12 bases between them. The CDR3 loop reads CASSTQQGSYEQYF. Here the CDR3 DNA reads TGCGCCAGCAGCACCCAACAGGGTTCCTACGAGCAGTACTTC. Drawing the rest from reference TRBV5-1 and TRBJ2-7, the complete variable domain is KAGVTQTPRYLIKTRGQQVTLSCSPISGHRSVSWYQQTPGQGLQFLFEYFSETQRNKGNFPGRFSGRQFSNSRSEMNVSTLELGDSALYLCASSTQQGSYEQYFGPGTRLTVT.

The genes are TRBV9 and TRBJ1-2; the D gene is possibly TRBD1 (6 bases). CDR3 size: 14 residues. Germline lookup yields CDR1 SGDLS and CDR2 YYNGEE. V shed 0 bases and J shed 10 bases, with 16 bases lying between them. The CDR3 DNA follows: TGTGCCAGCAGCGTAGGGGACACCCTGGGGCTCTACACCTTC. Protein product: CASSVGDTLGLYTF.

Here the CDR3 DNA reads TGTGCCAGCAGCCAACAGGTTTCCTACGAGCAGTACTTC. This encodes CASSQQVSYEQYF. This chain links TRBV6-5 with TRBJ2-7; a possible D gene is TRBD1 (5 bases). Germline V CDR1 and CDR2: MNHEY, SVGAGI. V lost 6 bases to trimming and J lost 1 base, with 10 bases between them. The CDR3 has 13 amino acids.

The rearrangement uses TRBV5-6 and TRBJ1-5; 7 nucleotides agree with TRBD1. Looked up from germline, CDR1 is SGHDT and CDR2 is YYEEEE. J gave up 6 bases and V 3 bases, and 6 bases lay outside the gene matches. The CDR3 runs to 14 residues. The CDR3 DNA sequence: TGTGCCAGCAGCTCGGACAGGACCGGTCAGCCCCAGCATTTT. It translates to CASSSDRTGQPQHF.

The chain carries TRBV5-6 and TRBJ2-7; D unclear. This CDR3 is 14 amino acids long. Germline lookup yields CDR1 SGHDT and CDR2 YYEEEE. V was cut by 2 bases and J by 0 bases, with 9 bases left in between. The CDR3 DNA reads TGTGCCAGCAGCTTATGGCAGATCTCCTACGAGCAGTACTTC. Protein: CASSLWQISYEQYF.

The chain combines TRBV27 with TRBJ1-6; D is uncertain. The CDR3 length is 14 residues. CDR1 is MNHEY, CDR2 SMNVEV, per germline (reference sequence). V was clipped by 10 bases and J by 7 bases, with 17 bases between them. In nucleotides, the CDR3 is TGTGCCACCAGGCTAGACCTGCCCAATTCACCCCTCCACTTT. This sequence encodes CATRLDLPNSPLHF.

The chain has TRBV5-1 and TRBJ2-3, with 7 bases lining up with TRBD2. The CDR3 has 16 residues. CDR1 and CDR2 (germline): SGHRS, YFSETQ. V dropped 4 bases and J dropped 5; count of bases not matched to a gene: 13. The DNA for the CDR3 is TGCGCCAGCAGCGCCCTAGAGCGGGGTCTCGGAGATACGCAGTATTTT. Translated: CASSALERGLGDTQYF.

This clone was observed a few times. J is TRBJ2-7 and V is TRBV11-3, with 9 bases fitting TRBD1. The junction had 6 bases not matched to a gene; V was cut back by 4 bases and J by 5 bases. Per the germline V gene, CDR1 is SGHNT and CDR2 is YENEEA. The CDR3 is 14 residues long. CDR3 coding DNA: TGTGCCAGCAGCTCCGGACAGGGGATCCACGAGCAGTACTTC. Protein product: CASSSGQGIHEQYF.

The chain has TRBV11-2 and TRBJ2-7, with TRBD2 matching 8 bases. The V gene end was trimmed by 5 bases and the J gene end by 2 bases; junction bases not matched to a gene: 8. Germline CDR1 is SGHAT and CDR2 is FQNNGV. This CDR3 is built from 15 residues. DNA for the CDR3: TGTGCCAGCAGCCTCCTTAGCGGGGCAACCTACGAGCAGTACTTC. This gives the protein CASSLLSGATYEQYF.